This passage covers 10 T cell receptor beta chains from one sample sequenced in a study of regulatory T cells in long-lasting Graves disease. Time point: newly diagnosed GD, antithyroid drugs for less than 3 months. Construction of the TCR library relied on RNA isolated from PBMCs. Through Arm-PCR of CDR3 regions and iRepertoire HTBI primers, TCR beta libraries were built. One entry per CDR3 protein results from TCRdb running MiXCR on the multiplex PCR reads. The sample records under 800,000 distinct CDR3 sequences, less than 20% being singletons. The data were also submitted as part of a second study, on T cells in Graves' hyperthyroidism and ophthalmopathy.

The material sequenced was peripheral blood mononuclear cells (PBMCs), taken at new diagnosis, from a patient treated with antithyroid drugs. The receptors stem from a woman in her thirties with Graves disease.

This clonotype was seen many times. The chain carries TRBV28 and TRBJ2-5; D may be TRBD2 (6 bases). V was shortened by 2 bases and J by 4 bases, with 11 bases between the two germline ends. CDR1 and CDR2 (germline): MDHEN, SYDVKM. The CDR3 covers 14 residues. The CDR3 bases are TGTGCCAGCAGTTTACAGCGGGTCGGAGAGACCCAGTACTTC. It specifies CASSLQRVGETQYF. Combining the CDR3 with reference TRBV28 and TRBJ2-5 gives the whole variable domain DVKVTQSSRYLVKRTGEKVFLECVQDMDHENMFWYRQDPGLGLRLIYFSYDVKMKEKGDIPEGYSVSREKKERFSLILESASTNQTSMYLCASSLQRVGETQYFGPGTRLLVL.

The chain links TRBV3-1 to TRBJ1-4; D is ambiguous. The germline V and J ends were trimmed by 4 bases and 7 bases, with 13 bases remaining between them. Germline V gives CDR1 LGHDT, CDR2 YNNKEL (reference sequence). The CDR3 runs 14 residues. CDR3: CASSRGLLFEKLFF. The CDR3, as DNA: TGTGCCAGCAGCCGAGGATTATTATTTGAAAAACTGTTTTTT.

This clonotype appeared a few times. The rearrangement joins TRBV4-1 to TRBJ2-1; D gene unclear. The length of the CDR3 is 13 residues. V lost 1 base to trimming and J lost 7 bases, with 8 bases between them. Germline CDR1 reads MGHRA; CDR2 reads YSYEKL. The CDR3, as DNA: TGCGCCAGCAGCCAAGTTGCTGGGAATGAGCAGTTCTTC. Its protein product is CASSQVAGNEQFF.

This clonotype was counted many times. J is TRBJ2-1 and V is TRBV15; 7 bases are a match to TRBD2. Trimming removed 0 bases from V and 7 bases from J; junction bases left unmatched: 6. The CDR3 spans 15 residues. The V gene's germline CDR1 is LNHNV and CDR2 YYDKDF (reference sequence). In DNA form, the CDR3 reads TGTGCCACCAGCAGAGAGCGTGGGACTATTAATGAGCAGTTCTTC. Translated: CATSRERGTINEQFF.

The chain carries TRBV6-1 and TRBJ2-5; weak D call: TRBD2 (6 bases). V lost 6 bases to trimming and J lost 7 bases, with 15 bases between them. The germline CDR1 and CDR2 sequences are MNHNS and SASEGT. The CDR3 loop spans 13 amino acids. The DNA for the CDR3 is TGTGCCAGCAGCAACCTGGAGGGCCGGACCCAGTACTTC. This gives the protein CASSNLEGRTQYF.

The chain has TRBV9 and TRBJ2-2; TRBD2 aligns across 9 bases. The CDR3 length is 15 residues. V lost 0 bases to trimming and J lost 5 bases; unmatched junction nucleotides: 2. The germline gives CDR1 SGDLS, CDR2 YYNGEE. This chain's CDR3 is CASSVGLAGTGELFF. CDR3 nucleotides: TGTGCCAGCAGCGTAGGGCTAGCGGGAACCGGGGAGCTGTTTTTT.

This clonotype occurred many times. The chain has TRBV28 and TRBJ2-1; 14 bases are shared with TRBD2. This CDR3 has 15 amino acids. Germline-derived CDR1 and CDR2 are MDHEN and SYDVKM. Trimming at V came to 8 bases and at J to 10 bases, leaving 10 bases not matched to a gene. The CDR3 is CASWGLAGDENEQFF. CDR3 in DNA: TGTGCCAGCTGGGGACTAGCGGGAGATGAAAACGAGCAGTTCTTC.

This clonotype showed up just a few times. This chain links TRBV18 with TRBJ2-2; no reliable D call. Germline CDR1 reads KGHSH; CDR2 reads LQKENI. Trimming cost V 3 bases and J 5 bases, with 13 bases left between them. The CDR3 contains 15 residues. CDR3 residues: CASSPGHQSTGELFF. In DNA, the CDR3 is TGTGCCAGCTCACCGGGCCACCAATCAACCGGGGAGCTGTTTTTT.

This clonotype has at least ten counts. This chain uses TRBV30 with TRBJ1-1; TRBD1 aligns across 10 bases. This CDR3 contains 12 residues. The J segment lost 5 bases and the V segment lost 8 bases, leaving 5 bases of the junction unmatched. The germline gives CDR1 GTSNPN, CDR2 SVGIG (reference sequence). CDR3 loop: CAGGQGRTEAFF. CDR3 DNA sequence: TGTGCCGGGGGACAGGGGAGGACTGAAGCTTTCTTT.

This clonotype was picked up many times. The chain uses TRBV28 and TRBJ1-5, with D maybe TRBD1 (5 bases). Trimming removed 3 bases at V and 0 bases at J, with 15 bases between. Germline V gene sequence: CDR1 MDHEN, CDR2 SYDVKM. The CDR3 runs to 17 residues. This CDR3 reads CASSFSLDSYSNQPQHF. The CDR3 DNA follows: TGTGCCAGCAGTTTTTCCCTCGACAGTTATAGCAATCAGCCCCAGCATTTT.